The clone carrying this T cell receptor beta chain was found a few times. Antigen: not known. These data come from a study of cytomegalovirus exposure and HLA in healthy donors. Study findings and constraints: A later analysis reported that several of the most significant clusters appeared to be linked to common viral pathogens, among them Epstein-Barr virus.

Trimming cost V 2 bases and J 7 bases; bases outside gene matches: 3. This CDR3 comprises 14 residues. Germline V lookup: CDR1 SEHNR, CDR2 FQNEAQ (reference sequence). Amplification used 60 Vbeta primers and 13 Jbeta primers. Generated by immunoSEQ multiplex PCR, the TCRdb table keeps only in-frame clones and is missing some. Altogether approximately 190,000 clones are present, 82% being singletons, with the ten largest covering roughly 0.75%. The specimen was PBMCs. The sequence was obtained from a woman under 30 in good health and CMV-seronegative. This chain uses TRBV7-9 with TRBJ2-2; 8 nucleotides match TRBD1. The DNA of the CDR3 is TGTGCCAGCAGCTTACAGGGGGCGGACGGGGAGCTGTTTTTT. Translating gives CASSLQGADGELFF.